The 14 T cell receptor beta chains reported below all come from one sample, sequenced in a study of cytomegalovirus exposure and HLA in healthy donors. The study ran its PCR with 60 Vbeta and 13 Jbeta primers. Method: immunoSEQ multiplex PCR; TCRdb's copy keeps in-frame clones and lacks some. The sample contains 120,000 to 150,000 clones, around three quarters of which appear only once. Sequencing was carried out using PBMCs. The origin of the receptors is a woman in her thirties or forties in good health and CMV-seropositive.

The chain has TRBV5-1 and TRBJ2-2; 10 bases fit TRBD1. The CDR3 runs 16 residues. V dropped 3 bases and J dropped 8; count of bases not matched to a gene: 10. The germline V gene has CDR1 SGHRS and CDR2 YFSETQ. CDR3 sequence (DNA): TGCGCCAGCAGCTACTCCCGGGACAGGGGTGAGGGGGAGCTGTTTTTT. Residues: CASSYSRDRGEGELFF.

This chain uses TRBV2 with TRBJ1-1; no firm D call. Trimming shortened V by 5 bases and J by 3 bases, and 13 bases separated the two germline ends. This CDR3 contains 14 residues. Germline V gene data show CDR1 as SNHLY and CDR2 as FYNNEI. CDR3 sequence (DNA): TGTGCCAGCAGTTCGGAGGGAAGGGACACTGAAGCTTTCTTT. Translated: CASSSEGRDTEAFF.

V gene TRBV27 combines with J gene TRBJ1-1, with TRBD1 as a possible D gene (6 bases). The germline V gene has CDR1 MNHEY and CDR2 SMNVEV (reference sequence). With 5 bases removed from V and 0 bases from J, the gap between germline ends came to 19 bases. This CDR3 region has 17 residues. In DNA, the CDR3 is TGTGCCAGCAGTAAACTACTGGACAGTCCCATGAACACTGAAGCTTTCTTT. Protein product: CASSKLLDSPMNTEAFF.

The chain employs TRBV2 and TRBJ1-2; the D is unclear. The germline CDR1 and CDR2 sequences are SNHLY and FYNNEI. Trimming took off 1 base at V and 4 bases at J, with 7 bases between the two ends. This CDR3 is 13 amino acids long. CDR3 sequence (DNA): TGTGCCAGCAGTGAAGACCTCGGCTATGGCTACACCTTC. It is translated as CASSEDLGYGYTF.

The chain carries TRBV4-1 and TRBJ1-4, with TRBD1 identical over 8 bases. CDR3 length: 15 residues. Germline loops: CDR1 MGHRA, CDR2 YSYEKL. V dropped 3 bases and J dropped 3; count of bases not matched to a gene: 3. The CDR3, as DNA: TGCGCCAGCAGCCACCGGACAGGGCCTAATGAAAAACTGTTTTTT. Protein sequence: CASSHRTGPNEKLFF.

The chain is built from TRBV11-2 and TRBJ2-5, with 13 bases identical to TRBD2. V trimming: 1 base; J trimming: 5 bases; junction bases outside the gene matches: 4. CDR1 is SGHAT, CDR2 FQNNGV, per germline. The CDR3 contains 16 residues. CDR3 DNA: TGTGCCAGCAGCTTAGCGAGACTAGCGGGAGGCGAGACCCAGTACTTC. It encodes CASSLARLAGGETQYF.

This clone was detected only a few times. The rearrangement joins TRBV28 to TRBJ1-1; D gene uncertain. This CDR3 comprises 12 residues. Germline V gene lookup returns CDR1 MDHEN and CDR2 SYDVKM. The V gene lost 3 bases and the J gene lost 4 bases, with 6 bases spanning the gap. The CDR3: CASSFRGTEAFF. CDR3 bases: TGTGCCAGCAGTTTCCGGGGCACTGAAGCTTTCTTT.

V gene TRBV27 combines with J gene TRBJ2-7; TRBD1 is a possible D gene (6 bases). The V gene's germline CDR1 is MNHEY and CDR2 SMNVEV (reference sequence). The germline V and J ends were trimmed by 3 bases and 5 bases, with 8 bases remaining between them. There are 12 residues in the CDR3. DNA of the CDR3: TGTGCCAGCAGTTTCCAGGGGAACGAGCAGTACTTC. Amino acids: CASSFQGNEQYF.

The chain has TRBV1 and TRBJ2-3; TRBD2 is the table's D call, not checked against the DNA. TRBV1 is a listed pseudogene. The CDR3 has 16 residues. The CDR3 DNA follows: TGCACCAGCGGCTGCGGGAGGACCCGTAGCACAGATACGCAGTATTTT. It codes for CTSGCGRTRSTDTQYF.

This sequence joins TRBV25-1 and TRBJ2-2; 11 nucleotides line up with TRBD2. Trimming took 7 bases from V and 7 from J; bases not matched to a gene: 8. Germline CDR1 MGHDK, CDR2 SYGVNS. The CDR3 runs to 15 residues. The DNA for the CDR3 is TGTGCCAGCACTTTAGCGGGAGGGCCGATCGGGGAGCTGTTTTTT. Encoded protein: CASTLAGGPIGELFF.

The chain carries TRBV28 and TRBJ1-2; TRBD1 agrees at 7 bases. Germline V CDR1 and CDR2: MDHEN, SYDVKM. This CDR3 spans 16 amino acids. Trimming took 4 bases from V and 0 from J; bases not matched to a gene: 8. In nucleotides, the CDR3 is TGTGCCAGCAGTTCATACCAGACAGGGTCTAACTATGGCTACACCTTC. Translated, it gives CASSSYQTGSNYGYTF.

V gene TRBV9 combines with J gene TRBJ2-5; possibly TRBD2 for D (5 bases). The CDR3 runs 14 residues. CDR1 SGDLS and CDR2 YYNGEE come from the germline V gene. V was shortened by 0 bases and J by 1 base, with 7 bases between the two germline ends. This CDR3 is CASSVAGTQETQYF. The CDR3 coding sequence is TGTGCCAGCAGCGTAGCGGGAACCCAAGAGACCCAGTACTTC.

The chain is built from TRBV19 and TRBJ1-5; no clear D. The V end was cut by 7 bases, the J end by 3 bases, with 13 bases between. The CDR3 runs 14 residues. Germline V gene lookup returns CDR1 LNHDA and CDR2 SQIVND (reference sequence). CDR3 DNA sequence: TGTGCCAGTACCCTCGACATGGACAATCAGCCCCAGCATTTT. Its protein is CASTLDMDNQPQHF.

The CDR3 is CASAFLGSGLYEQYF. The CDR3 DNA reads TGTGCCAGCGCATTCTTGGGTAGCGGCCTCTACGAGCAGTACTTC. The rearrangement uses TRBV28 and TRBJ2-7, with D tentatively TRBD2 (6 bases). The V end was cut by 8 bases, the J end by 3 bases, with 20 bases between. The CDR3 extends over 15 amino acids. Germline CDR1 is MDHEN and CDR2 is SYDVKM.